Detailed here is one T cell receptor (beta chain). The data were obtained in a study of blood T cell repertoires in COVID-19. About the research overall: The analysed material was cDNA or gDNA that came from T cells, B-cell-depleted T cells, or PBMCs.

Method: immunoSEQ multiplex PCR; TCRdb's copy keeps in-frame clones and lacks some. The data show roughly 150,000 clones, approximately 92% seen once. The CDR3 contains 16 residues. V lost 0 bases to trimming and J lost 4 bases, with 16 bases between them. The germline V gene has CDR1 SGDLS and CDR2 YYNGEE. This receptor was obtained from a woman aged 55-75 years with active COVID-19. This sequence joins TRBV9 and TRBJ1-2; no firm D call. The specimen sequenced was peripheral blood. The CDR3 bases are TGTGCCAGCAGCGTAGCGCCAGACCCTCGGAGCTATGGCTACACCTTC. Translation: CASSVAPDPRSYGYTF.